This T cell receptor beta chain emerged from a study of Ad26.COV2.S vaccination and SARS-CoV-2 variants. Whole-study results and caveats: After vaccination, reports described spike-specific CD8+ and CD4+ T cell responses as showing substantial breadth. Higher spike-specific TCR breadth was found in vaccine recipients than in placebo recipients.

The V gene lost 0 bases and the J gene lost 8 bases, with 17 bases spanning the gap. The length of the CDR3 is 16 residues. The germline gives CDR1 LNHDA, CDR2 SQIVND (reference sequence). Stated treatment: around 19 received Ad26.COV2.S at low or high dose, single or two shots; about 5 received placebo; per-sample allocation not given. Day 63 after the first injection of vaccine or placebo was the sampling time. On this clone itself: What it binds is not known.

Sequencing was performed with immunoSEQ multiplex PCR; in TCRdb, only in-frame clones are kept and a portion is missing. The data show approximately 500,000 clones, about 83% seen once. The specimen was peripheral blood, collected in a trial of Ad26.COV2.S vaccine versus placebo. The chain is built from TRBV19 and TRBJ2-4; weak D call: TRBD1 (5 bases). The clonotype comes from a person between 18 and 65 years old who received the Ad26.COV2.S COVID-19 vaccine or a placebo. The CDR3 loop reads CASSIDPQGSIDIQYF. DNA for the CDR3: TGTGCCAGTAGTATAGATCCCCAGGGTTCAATTGACATTCAGTACTTC.